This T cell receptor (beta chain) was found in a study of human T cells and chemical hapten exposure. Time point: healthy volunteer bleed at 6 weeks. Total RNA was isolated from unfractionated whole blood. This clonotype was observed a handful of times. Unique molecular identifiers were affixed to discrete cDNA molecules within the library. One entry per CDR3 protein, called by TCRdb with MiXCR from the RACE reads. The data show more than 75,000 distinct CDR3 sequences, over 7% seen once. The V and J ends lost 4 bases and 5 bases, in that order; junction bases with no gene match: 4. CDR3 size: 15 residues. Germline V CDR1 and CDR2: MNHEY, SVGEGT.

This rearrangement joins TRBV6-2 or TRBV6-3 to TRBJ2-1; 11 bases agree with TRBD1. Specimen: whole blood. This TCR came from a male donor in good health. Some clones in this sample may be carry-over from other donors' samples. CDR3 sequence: CASSSGQGVHNEQFF. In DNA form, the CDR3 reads TGTGCCAGCAGTTCGGGACAGGGGGTACACAATGAGCAGTTCTTC.